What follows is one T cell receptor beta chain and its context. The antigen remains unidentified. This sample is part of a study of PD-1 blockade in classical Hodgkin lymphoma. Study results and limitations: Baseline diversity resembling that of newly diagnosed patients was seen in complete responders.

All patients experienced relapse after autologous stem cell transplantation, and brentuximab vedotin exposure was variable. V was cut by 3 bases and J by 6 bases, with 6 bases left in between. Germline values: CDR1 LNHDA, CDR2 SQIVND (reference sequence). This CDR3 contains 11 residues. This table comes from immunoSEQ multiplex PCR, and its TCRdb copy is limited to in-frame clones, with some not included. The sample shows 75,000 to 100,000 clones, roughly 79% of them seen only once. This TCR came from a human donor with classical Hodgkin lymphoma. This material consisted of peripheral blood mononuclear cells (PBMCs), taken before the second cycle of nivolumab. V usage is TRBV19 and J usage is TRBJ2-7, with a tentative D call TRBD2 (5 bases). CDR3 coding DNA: TGTGCCAGTAGTATCGCGGGCGAGCAGTACTTC. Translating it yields CASSIAGEQYF. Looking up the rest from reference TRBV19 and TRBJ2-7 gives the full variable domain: DGGITQSPKYLFRKEGQNVTLSCEQNLNHDAMYWYRQDPGQGLRLIYYSQIVNDFQKGDIAEGYSVSREKKESFPLTVTSAQKNPTAFYLCASSIAGEQYFGPGTRLTVT.